One sample yielded the 20 T cell receptor beta chains listed below, sequenced in a study of regulatory T cells in long-lasting Graves disease (dated by TCRdb to the early 2020s). What the time point label conveys for this sample: newly diagnosed GD, antithyroid drugs for less than 3 months. For both TCR sequencing and RNA sequencing, RNA was extracted from PBMCs using TRIzol. The method was multiplex PCR. Data came from an Illumina HiSeq 4000. iRepertoire HTBI primers and Arm-PCR amplification of CDR3 regions were used to construct TCR beta libraries. TCRdb applied fastp at Q25 and MiXCR to the public reads, then kept only in-frame beta chains. Entries that share a CDR3 protein sequence are merged under the most common genes and DNA. In this sample the table shows 550,000 or so distinct CDR3 sequences, approximately 12% of which occur a single time. The top ten clonotypes cover 8% to 10% of the sample.

This same sample was also part of a study on T cells in Graves' hyperthyroidism and ophthalmopathy.

The sample consisted of peripheral blood mononuclear cells (PBMCs), taken at new diagnosis, from a patient treated with antithyroid drugs. These receptor sequences come from a woman younger than 45 with Graves disease. Donor details come from another sample of the same person, matched by shared clones.

The table lists this clonotype with a few counts. This may be a read error, as it is one base from a much larger clone. The chain carries TRBV11-2 and TRBJ2-7; D possibly corresponds to TRBD2 (5 bases). The germline V gene encodes CDR1 SGHAT and CDR2 FQNNGV. V was pared by 1 base and J by 2 bases, with 15 bases between. The CDR3 runs to 16 residues. The CDR3 region has the DNA TGTGCCAGCAGCTTAGGACTACCAGCTAAGACCTACGAGCAGTACTTC. Translated, it gives CASSLGLPAKTYEQYF.

The chain joins TRBV6-2 or TRBV6-3 to TRBJ2-7; 8 bases are shared with TRBD2. CDR1 and CDR2 (germline): MNHEY, SVGEGT. The CDR3 sequence is 14 residues long. Losses at the gene ends were 8 bases for V and 3 bases for J; bases not matched to a gene: 9. CDR3 DNA sequence: TGTGCCAGCGGCGGGAGGCCCGGTTTCTACGAGCAGTACTTC. As protein: CASGGRPGFYEQYF.

The chain has TRBV19 and TRBJ1-1; D call uncertain. Per the germline V gene, CDR1 is LNHDA and CDR2 is SQIVND (reference sequence). Deletions cut 5 bases from V and 11 bases from J, with 18 bases between. This CDR3 has 13 residues. The CDR3 bases are TGTGCCAGTAGTGTCGACAACACCGAGACCGCTTTCTTT. Amino acid sequence: CASSVDNTETAFF. Variable domain in full (rest from reference TRBV19 and TRBJ1-1): DGGITQSPKYLFRKEGQNVTLSCEQNLNHDAMYWYRQDPGQGLRLIYYSQIVNDFQKGDIAEGYSVSREKKESFPLTVTSAQKNPTAFYLCASSVDNTETAFFGQGTRLTVV.

There are many counts of this clonotype. The V and J genes are TRBV13 and TRBJ1-1; D gene uncertain. The length of the CDR3 is 15 residues. Germline values: CDR1 PRHDT, CDR2 FYEKMQ (reference sequence). V lost 5 bases and J lost 5, with 18 bases in between. The CDR3 here is CASSQQEGGWTEAFF. The CDR3 DNA is TGTGCCAGCAGCCAGCAAGAGGGAGGGTGGACTGAAGCTTTCTTT.

This clonotype was seen more than once but under ten times. A much larger clone lies one base from this, so it may be a read error. The rearrangement uses TRBV7-2 and TRBJ2-3; a weak D match, TRBD1 (7 bases). The CDR3 spans 14 residues. The germline V gene encodes CDR1 SGHTA and CDR2 FQGNSA. The CDR3 nucleotides are TGTGCCAGCAGCTTACAGGGGGGCACAGATATGCAGTATTTT. Translated: CASSLQGGTDMQYF.

This clonotype was found many times. The chain combines TRBV19 with TRBJ1-5, with TRBD1 matching over 7 bases. The CDR3 extends over 18 amino acids. Germline CDR1 reads LNHDA; CDR2 reads SQIVND (reference sequence). V lost 4 bases to trimming and J lost 1 base; unmatched junction nucleotides: 13. The CDR3 protein is CASSTERQGWSSNQPQHF. DNA of the CDR3: TGTGCCAGTAGTACCGAGAGACAGGGATGGTCGAGCAATCAGCCCCAGCATTTT. The full variable domain, its missing parts supplied by reference TRBV19 and TRBJ1-5, is DGGITQSPKYLFRKEGQNVTLSCEQNLNHDAMYWYRQDPGQGLRLIYYSQIVNDFQKGDIAEGYSVSREKKESFPLTVTSAQKNPTAFYLCASSTERQGWSSNQPQHFGDGTRLSIL.

This clonotype has ten or more counts. This chain links TRBV28 with TRBJ2-1, with TRBD2 identical over 8 bases. V shed 2 bases and J 16 bases; nucleotides not matched to a gene: 7. From germline, CDR1 is MDHEN and CDR2 SYDVKM. CDR3 length: 12 residues. The CDR3 DNA reads as TGTGCCAGCAGTTTACTCGGGAGGGCGGAATTCTTC. Its protein is CASSLLGRAEFF.

V gene TRBV19 combines with J gene TRBJ1-5, with a possible D match to TRBD1 (5 bases). The CDR3 is 12 amino acids. Germline V gives CDR1 LNHDA, CDR2 SQIVND (reference sequence). Trimming pared 6 bases from V and 7 bases from J, leaving 10 bases between. CDR3 in amino acids: CASSPWDQPQHF. CDR3 sequence (DNA): TGTGCCAGTAGCCCTTGGGACCAGCCCCAGCATTTT. Full variable domain (rest looked up from reference TRBV19 and TRBJ1-5): DGGITQSPKYLFRKEGQNVTLSCEQNLNHDAMYWYRQDPGQGLRLIYYSQIVNDFQKGDIAEGYSVSREKKESFPLTVTSAQKNPTAFYLCASSPWDQPQHFGDGTRLSIL.

This clonotype has only a few counts. V is TRBV4-1 and J is TRBJ2-7; TRBD2 matches 8 bases. The ends lost 2 bases at V and 0 bases at J; junction bases unmatched: 9. The germline V gene encodes CDR1 MGHRA and CDR2 YSYEKL. The CDR3 length is 17 residues. The CDR3 loop reads CASSQFPAGVGSYEQYF. The CDR3 coding sequence is TGCGCCAGCAGCCAATTCCCAGCGGGAGTAGGCTCCTACGAGCAGTACTTC.

This clonotype was seen once. Given a much more abundant clone one base away, this may be a read error. The chain is built from TRBV6-2 or TRBV6-3 and TRBJ1-5; D unresolved. CDR1 and CDR2 from the germline V gene are MNHEY and SVGEGT. Trimming left V 2 bases short and J 0 bases short, with 8 bases between. CDR3 length equals 15 residues. The CDR3 here is CASSYEGNSNQPQHF. The CDR3 DNA is TGTGCCAGCAGTTACGAAGGGAATAGCAATCAGCCCCAGCATTTT.

Note on this clonotype: A single base separates this from a much larger clone, so it may be a read error. It is likely a read error, because the conserved phenylalanine at the end of the CDR3 is missing. The chain employs TRBV6-5 and TRBJ1-1; 9 positions agree with TRBD1. This CDR3 has 15 amino acids. From germline, CDR1 is MNHEY and CDR2 SVGAGI. The trim removed 4 bases at V and 1 base at J, leaving 4 bases unmatched. The CDR3 coding sequence is TGTGCCAGCAGTTGGACAGGGGCCAGGAACACTGAAGCTTTCTTA. It specifies CASSWTGARNTEAFL.

The table lists this clonotype with many counts. The chain couples TRBV11-3 to TRBJ1-1; no firm D call. The length of the CDR3 is 11 residues. Trimming removed 6 bases from V and 1 base from J, with 3 bases in between. The germline V gene encodes CDR1 SGHNT and CDR2 YENEEA. CDR3 sequence: CASSQNTEAFF. The DNA for the CDR3 is TGTGCCAGCAGTCAGAACACTGAAGCTTTCTTT.

The rearrangement links TRBV6-2 or TRBV6-3 to TRBJ2-1; TRBD1 matches at 9 bases. CDR1 and CDR2 from the germline V gene are MNHEY and SVGEGT. The CDR3 has 15 residues. J gave up 3 bases and V 6 bases, and 6 bases lay outside the gene matches. In nucleotides, the CDR3 is TGTGCCAGCAGGGCTGACAGGGGGTACTACAATGAGCAGTTCTTC. It encodes CASRADRGYYNEQFF.

This clonotype showed up many times. The DNA is left out, because the CDR3 cannot be placed on it with certainty; the CDR3 is given as TCRdb lists it. The chain links TRBV2 to TRBJ1-1; TRBD1 reflects the table's D call only, with no check against the DNA. The CDR3 adds up to 14 amino acids, both ends counted. Germline V gene lookup returns CDR1 SNHLY and CDR2 FYNNEI. The CDR3: CASILEGANTEAFF.

This clonotype was picked up many times. V and J are TRBV4-3 and TRBJ2-6; D may be TRBD2 (6 bases). The V gene lost 5 bases and the J gene lost 2 bases, with 13 bases spanning the gap. This CDR3 spans 16 amino acids. The germline CDR1 and CDR2 sequences are LGHNA and YSLEER. CDR3 region: CASSAESGAGANVLTF. The CDR3, as DNA: TGCGCCAGCAGCGCAGAGTCGGGGGCTGGGGCCAACGTCCTGACTTTC.

The V gene is TRBV19, the J gene TRBJ2-1; unclear D gene. Germline V gene lookup returns CDR1 LNHDA and CDR2 SQIVND (reference sequence). The CDR3 is 14 residues long. The germline V and J ends were trimmed by 4 bases and 10 bases, with 17 bases remaining between them. The CDR3 DNA sequence: TGTGCCAGTAGTAGCCCGACCGCCTCTAGGGAGCAGTTCTTC. Protein: CASSSPTASREQFF.

This clonotype was counted ten times or more. The rearrangement uses TRBV2 and TRBJ2-1, with D perhaps matching TRBD1 (5 bases). V lost 6 bases to trimming and J lost 10 bases, with 25 bases between them. The CDR3 loop spans 16 amino acids. CDR1 and CDR2 (germline): SNHLY, FYNNEI. CDR3: CASSRLGKGLDREQFF. The CDR3 DNA sequence: TGTGCCAGCAGCCGGCTAGGGAAGGGGTTAGATCGGGAGCAGTTCTTC.

The chain combines TRBV9 with TRBJ2-7; D may be TRBD1 (6 bases). Germline assignment: CDR1 SGDLS and CDR2 YYNGEE. The germline V and J ends were trimmed by 4 bases and 4 bases, with 18 bases remaining between them. The CDR3 totals 15 residues. This chain's CDR3 is CASSPKGDGRYEQYF. The CDR3 bases are TGTGCCAGCAGCCCAAAGGGGGACGGCCGATACGAGCAGTACTTC.

This clonotype was seen more than once but under ten times. CDR3 sequence (DNA): TGTGCCAGCAGCTTGACGCCTAGCCGAGTCACCGGGGAGCTGTTTTTT. Its protein is CASSLTPSRVTGELFF. The chain is built from TRBV5-4 and TRBJ2-2, with D possibly TRBD2 on 5 matching bases. The CDR3 has 16 residues. Germline CDR1 and CDR2: SGHNT and YYREEE (reference sequence). V was trimmed by 1 base and J by 4 bases, leaving 14 bases between them.

This clonotype occurred many times. The J gene is TRBJ2-2, the V gene TRBV2; D gene ambiguous. Germline CDR1 is SNHLY and CDR2 is FYNNEI. The V and J ends lost 6 bases and 6 bases respectively, with 8 bases between them. The CDR3 extends over 12 amino acids. CDR3: CASRLLAGELFF. CDR3 nucleotides: TGTGCCAGCAGACTACTCGCCGGGGAGCTGTTTTTT.